The 2 T cell receptor beta chains in this list originate from one sample, sequenced in a study of tumor-infiltrating lymphocytes in localized non-small cell lung cancer. Some clones are missing from TCRdb's copy, which holds only in-frame ones; the method was immunoSEQ multiplex PCR. The profile shows 13,000 or so clones, about four fifths of them singletons. Sequencing used lung tumor tissue. Every receptor here comes from a human donor with non-small cell lung cancer.

V is TRBV30 and J is TRBJ2-5, with D tentatively TRBD1 or TRBD2 (6 bases each). The CDR3 runs to 14 residues. V was cut by 0 bases and J by 1 base, with 9 bases left in between. Looked up from germline, CDR1 is GTSNPN and CDR2 is SVGIG (reference sequence). The CDR3 sequence is CAWSVWGAQETQYF. The DNA of the CDR3 is TGTGCCTGGAGTGTGTGGGGGGCCCAAGAGACCCAGTACTTC.

This clone was seen more than once but under ten times. The chain links TRBV6-1 to TRBJ1-5; D call uncertain. V gave up 5 bases and J gave up 7 bases, with 9 bases separating them. CDR1 and CDR2 (germline): MNHNS, SASEGT. The length of the CDR3 is 12 residues. The CDR3 DNA sequence: TGTGCCAGCAGTCCCACCCTCCAGCCCCAGCATTTT. It encodes CASSPTLQPQHF.